Following are 20 T cell receptor beta chains from one sample sequenced in a study of T cell responses to AZD1222 COVID-19 vaccine. Profiling relied on immunoSEQ multiplex PCR, and the TCRdb table lists in-frame clones only, not all of them. The sample lists around 140,000 clones; around 92% were seen once. Sequenced here: peripheral blood, sampled 28 days after the second AZD1222 dose. All receptors come from an adult who received the AZD1222 COVID-19 vaccine.

The chain is built from TRBV9 and TRBJ1-4; possible D gene TRBD1, 5 bases. Germline V gene data show CDR1 as SGDLS and CDR2 as YYNGEE. This CDR3 comprises 15 residues. The germline V and J ends were trimmed by 3 bases and 7 bases, with 16 bases remaining between them. CDR3 in amino acids: CASSGTGRGGEKLFF. DNA for the CDR3: TGTGCCAGCAGCGGAACAGGTCGTGGGGGTGAAAAACTGTTTTTT.

In its sample, this clone was seen once. The J gene is TRBJ2-2, the V gene TRBV28; 8 bases are shared with TRBD1. CDR1 and CDR2 (germline): MDHEN, SYDVKM. CDR3 length equals 17 residues. V was pared by 3 bases and J by 2 bases, with 8 bases of the junction left unmatched. CDR3 residues: CASSFSLGQANTGELFF. CDR3 nucleotides: TGTGCCAGCAGTTTCTCACTGGGACAGGCAAACACCGGGGAGCTGTTTTTT.

In this sample, this clone turned up once. The chain carries TRBV7-7 and TRBJ1-5; 8 bases are shared with TRBD1. This CDR3 region has 16 residues. CDR1 and CDR2 from the germline V gene are SSHAT and FNYEAQ (reference sequence). The V and J ends lost 5 bases and 2 bases, in that order; junction bases with no gene match: 8. The CDR3 bases are TGTGCCAGCAGCAATACAGGGGGGGTGGGCAATCAGCCCCAGCATTTT. Protein: CASSNTGGVGNQPQHF.

V usage is TRBV18 and J usage is TRBJ1-1; TRBD1 matches 8 bases. CDR3 length: 17 residues. Germline-derived CDR1 and CDR2 are KGHSH and LQKENI. The trim removed 4 bases at V and 5 bases at J, leaving 15 bases unmatched. CDR3 residues: CASSHSKTGTGYTEAFF. The CDR3 DNA follows: TGTGCCAGCTCACATTCTAAGACCGGGACAGGTTATACTGAAGCTTTCTTT.

This chain joins TRBV5-6 and TRBJ1-5; D gene uncertain. The CDR3 extends over 14 amino acids. From germline, CDR1 is SGHDT and CDR2 YYEEEE. Trimming removed 0 bases at V and 0 bases at J, with 4 bases between. The CDR3 reads CASSLGYSNQPQHF. In DNA, the CDR3 is TGTGCCAGCAGCTTGGGATATAGCAATCAGCCCCAGCATTTT.

CDR3: CASSLRRDAGNTIYF. DNA of the CDR3: TGTGCCAGCAGCTTAAGGAGGGATGCTGGAAACACCATATATTTT. This chain connects TRBV7-9 to TRBJ1-3, with D uncertain. CDR1 and CDR2 (germline): SEHNR, FQNEAQ (reference sequence). Deletions cut 2 bases from V and 2 bases from J, with 10 bases between. CDR3 length: 15 amino acids.

V gene TRBV28 combines with J gene TRBJ2-1; TRBD2 aligns across 10 bases. CDR1 and CDR2 from the germline V gene are MDHEN and SYDVKM. CDR3 length: 13 amino acids. The V and J ends lost 5 bases and 8 bases, in that order; junction bases with no gene match: 3. Written as DNA, the CDR3 is TGTGCCAGCAGTGTAAGCGGGAGGGATGAGCAGTTCTTC. Translation gives CASSVSGRDEQFF.

V gene TRBV5-1 combines with J gene TRBJ1-1; TRBD1 aligns across 8 bases. The CDR3 runs 15 residues. Germline V lookup: CDR1 SGHRS, CDR2 YFSETQ. The V and J ends lost 2 bases and 4 bases, in that order; junction bases with no gene match: 7. CDR3 DNA: TGCGCCAGCAGCTTCCGGGACAGGAGATCCACTGAAGCTTTCTTT. As protein: CASSFRDRRSTEAFF.

The gene calls are TRBV18 and TRBJ1-5; D perhaps matches TRBD1 (5 bases). The CDR3 is 14 amino acids. In germline, CDR1 is KGHSH, CDR2 LQKENI. V lost 3 bases and J 4 bases, leaving 10 bases between the germline ends. As DNA, the CDR3 is TGTGCCAGCTCACCGTCCAGGGATAATCAGCCCCAGCATTTT. It yields the protein CASSPSRDNQPQHF.

Details on this clone: Mismatch with germline at one junction end may stem from a read error. CDR3 sequence reads: CASRYSTGDSPLHF. The CDR3, as DNA: TGTGCCAGCAGATACTCGACAGGGGATTCACCCCTCCACTTT. The V call is TRBV6-5, the J call TRBJ1-6, with 8 bases fitting TRBD1. CDR3 length: 14 amino acids. Germline-derived CDR1 and CDR2 are MNHEY and SVGAGI.

This clone has just a few counts. The CDR3 loop is CASSSQGGGETQYF. The CDR3 DNA sequence: TGTGCCAGCAGCTCCCAAGGGGGTGGGGAGACCCAGTACTTC. The rearrangement joins TRBV5-4 to TRBJ2-5, with D possibly TRBD1 on 6 matching bases. The V gene's germline CDR1 is SGHNT and CDR2 YYREEE (reference sequence). The CDR3 has 14 residues. V was trimmed by 3 bases and J by 5 bases, leaving 14 bases between them.

This chain joins TRBV7-2 and TRBJ2-7, with TRBD2 matching over 9 bases. The germline V gene encodes CDR1 SGHTA and CDR2 FQGNSA. The CDR3 runs 17 residues. V lost 3 bases and J lost 5; bases outside the gene matches: 14. The CDR3 DNA reads TGTGCCAGCAGCTTGAAAGCCGGCACGGGACTAGCCAACGAGCAGTACTTC. Its protein is CASSLKAGTGLANEQYF.

This clone occurred once. The chain carries TRBV5-5 and TRBJ1-1, with 7 bases that match TRBD1. Per germline, CDR1 SGHKS and CDR2 YYEKEE (reference sequence). This CDR3 has 12 residues. V shed 3 bases and J 7 bases; nucleotides not matched to a gene: 3. The CDR3 sequence is CASSSRDSEAFF. DNA for the CDR3: TGTGCCAGCAGCTCTAGGGACAGTGAAGCTTTCTTT.

The chain joins TRBV5-1 to TRBJ1-2, with D perhaps matching TRBD1 (5 bases). Trimming pared 0 bases from V and 3 bases from J, leaving 9 bases between. The CDR3 contains 14 residues. Germline CDR1 SGHRS, CDR2 YFSETQ. The CDR3 nucleotides read TGCGCCAGCAGCTTGGGGGGCTCGGACTATGGCTACACCTTC. Translating gives CASSLGGSDYGYTF.

The chain joins TRBV20-1 to TRBJ2-7, with a possible D match to TRBD2 (6 bases). Trimming stripped 6 bases from V and 3 bases from J, with 9 bases between. The CDR3 covers 11 residues. Germline-derived CDR1 and CDR2 are DFQATT and SNEGSKA (reference sequence). Written as DNA, the CDR3 is TGCAGTGCCGGGAGATACTACGAGCAGTACTTC. This gives the protein CSAGRYYEQYF.

J is TRBJ1-4 and V is TRBV4-1; no reliable D call. This CDR3 has 15 residues. Germline assignment: CDR1 MGHRA and CDR2 YSYEKL. The V gene lost 1 base and the J gene lost 0 bases, with 6 bases spanning the gap. The DNA for the CDR3 is TGCGCCAGCAGCCAAGGGAGGGCAACTAATGAAAAACTGTTTTTT. Its protein product is CASSQGRATNEKLFF.

The chain is built from TRBV6-5 and TRBJ1-1, with D unclear. V was cut by 0 bases and J by 7 bases, with 15 bases left in between. Germline CDR1 reads MNHEY; CDR2 reads SVGAGI. The CDR3 extends over 15 amino acids. The CDR3 sequence is CASSYSTARGGEAFF. The DNA of the CDR3 is TGTGCCAGCAGTTACTCGACGGCACGGGGAGGTGAAGCTTTCTTT.

This chain links TRBV5-6 with TRBJ2-1, with D possibly being TRBD2 (7 bases). The germline V and J ends were trimmed by 1 base and 6 bases, with 17 bases remaining between them. The CDR3 is 16 amino acids. Germline CDR1 is SGHDT and CDR2 is YYEEEE. The CDR3 DNA reads as TGTGCCAGCAGCTTGTATGGCGGGAGCAGGGGCAATGAGCAGTTCTTC. The encoded protein is CASSLYGGSRGNEQFF.

The rearrangement uses TRBV19 and TRBJ2-5, with TRBD1 identical over 7 bases. CDR1 and CDR2 from the germline V gene are LNHDA and SQIVND (reference sequence). Germline trimming cut 5 bases from V and 1 base from J; bases unmatched to any gene: 7. This CDR3 has 15 amino acids. CDR3 bases: TGTGCCAGTAGTGCAGGGGGTGAGCTCCAAGAGACCCAGTACTTC. Amino acids: CASSAGGELQETQYF.

The gene calls are TRBV9 and TRBJ2-1; 16 nucleotides agree with TRBD2. CDR1 and CDR2 from the germline V gene are SGDLS and YYNGEE. The CDR3 is 17 residues long. J was trimmed by 7 bases and V by 0 bases; bases with no gene match: 4. CDR3 protein: CASSVGGTSGRANEQFF. CDR3 DNA: TGTGCCAGCAGCGTAGGTGGGACTAGCGGGAGGGCAAATGAGCAGTTCTTC.